This T cell receptor (beta chain) was retrieved from a study of T-cell reconstitution after alpha-beta-depleted transplantation in children. Overall study findings and caveats: Approximately two months post-transplant, alpha-beta T cells reportedly originated from several hundred expanded graft clones. Newly made T cells mostly supplied T-cell counts and diversity one year after transplant. Several patients had high TCRbeta diversity at day 60; it came from surviving recipient T cells and thymic progenitors.

Preparation of the TCRbeta library used unique molecular identifiers. TCRdb used MiXCR to reprocess the PCR reads, holding one entry per CDR3 protein. Of just under 350,000 distinct CDR3 sequences in the sample, about 17% were seen once. The V gene lost 7 bases and the J gene lost 1 base, with 18 bases spanning the gap. Germline V CDR1 and CDR2: SNHLY, FYNNEI. The CDR3 totals 16 residues. Notes on this clonotype: Antigen specificity is unknown.

V gene TRBV2 combines with J gene TRBJ2-3; D possibly corresponds to TRBD2 (7 bases). The sample here was PBMCs, mostly from graft donor cells, taken 360 days after TCRalphabeta/CD19-depleted stem cell transplant. This clonotype originated in a male patient aged 2 to 9 who had a stem cell transplant for acute lymphoblastic leukemia, so the T cells may come from the graft donor. The CDR3 region is CASTGGAFRGTDTQYF. The CDR3 DNA follows: TGTGCCAGCACGGGGGGCGCCTTTAGAGGCACAGATACGCAGTATTTT.